Listed below are T cell receptor beta chains from one sample, sequenced in a study of post-analysis software for immune sequencing data. TCRdb re-called the PCR reads with MiXCR, one entry per CDR3 protein. The sample records about 820,000 distinct CDR3 sequences, 53% being singletons. Sequences were obtained from blood. These TCRs come from a girl between 5 and 17 years old with multiple sclerosis. The CDR3 runs from the conserved cysteine through the conserved F or W. D genes are given only for firm matches. Clone size is given for some rows only: seen once, a few or many times, or a class if the clone is expanded.

D: .; size: .; J: TRBJ2-7; V: TRBV20-1; DNA: TGCAGTGCTAGGACCCCCGGTCAGTACGAGCAGTACTTC; CDR3: CSARTPGQYEQYF
D: TRBD1; size: .; J: TRBJ2-7; V: TRBV10-3; DNA: TGTGCCATCAGTGTCGGCACCGGACCCCGGACAGGAGGCTCCTACGAGCAGTACTTC; CDR3: CAISVGTGPRTGGSYEQYF
D: .; size: .; J: TRBJ2-3; V: TRBV29-1; DNA: TGCAGCGTTACTCCGGCAGATACGCAGTATTTT; CDR3: CSVTPADTQYF
D: .; size: .; J: TRBJ2-1; V: TRBV5-1; DNA: TGCGCCAGCAGCTTGGGAGAGTCCAGCAATGAGCAGTTCTTC; CDR3: CASSLGESSNEQFF
D: .; size: .; J: TRBJ1-5; V: TRBV6-1; DNA: TGTGCCAGCAGTGAAACAGGAACCCCTCGGCCCCAGCATTTT; CDR3: CASSETGTPRPQHF
D: .; size: few; J: TRBJ2-3; V: TRBV6-5; DNA: TGTGCCAGCAGTTACTCGATGCGAGGAGCATGGGCGGATACGCAGTATTTT; CDR3: CASSYSMRGAWADTQYF
D: TRBD1; size: few; J: TRBJ1-2; V: TRBV10-3; DNA: TGTGCCATTAACCCTGGACAGGGGATCTATGGCTACACCTTC; CDR3: CAINPGQGIYGYTF
D: TRBD2; size: .; J: TRBJ2-5; V: TRBV10-2; DNA: TGCGCCAGCAGGGGGACTAGCGTTTACGAGACCCAGTACTTC; CDR3: CASRGTSVYETQYF
D: .; size: .; J: TRBJ2-7; V: TRBV5-1; DNA: TGCGCCAGCGGCGGGGCTAGCGTTTCCTACGAGCAGTACTTC; CDR3: CASGGASVSYEQYF
D: .; size: .; J: TRBJ1-2; V: TRBV11-2; DNA: TGTGCCAGCAGCCCGAGTTGGGGGCTCTATGGCTACACCTTC; CDR3: CASSPSWGLYGYTF
D: .; size: few; J: TRBJ1-5; V: TRBV29-1; DNA: TGCAGCGTAAAGGAGTCGGTTGACGGTTATCAGCCCCAGCATTTT; CDR3: CSVKESVDGYQPQHF
D: .; size: .; J: TRBJ1-6; V: TRBV4-2; DNA: TGTGCCAGCAGCCAAGTGGTCAGCCAGAATTCACCCCTCCACTTT; CDR3: CASSQVVSQNSPLHF
D: .; size: .; J: TRBJ1-1; V: TRBV4-2; DNA: TGTGCCAGCAGCCGAGGAGACAGGAACACTGAAGCTTTCTTT; CDR3: CASSRGDRNTEAFF
D: TRBD1; size: .; J: TRBJ1-2; V: TRBV7-2; DNA: TGTGCCAGCAGCTTAAGGACAGGGCCCCCCTACACCTTC; CDR3: CASSLRTGPPYTF
D: .; size: few; J: TRBJ1-1; V: TRBV6-5; DNA: TGTGCCAGCAGTTATATTACCGACGGGAACACTGAAGCTTTCTTT; CDR3: CASSYITDGNTEAFF
D: .; size: once; J: TRBJ1-1; V: TRBV5-1; DNA: TGCGCCAGCAGCTTGGTGTCCACCAACACTGAAGCTTTCTTT; CDR3: CASSLVSTNTEAFF
D: TRBD2; size: few; J: TRBJ2-1; V: TRBV29-1; DNA: TGCAGCGTTTCAGCGGGAGTCTACAATGAGCAGTTCTTC; CDR3: CSVSAGVYNEQFF
D: .; size: once; J: TRBJ2-7; V: TRBV19; DNA: TGTGCCAGTAGTATACCCGAGGTCAACTTCTACGAGCAGTACTTC; CDR3: CASSIPEVNFYEQYF
D: .; size: many; J: TRBJ2-1; V: TRBV7-2; DNA: TGTGCCAGCAGCTTACATGGGTACAATGAGCAGTTCTTC; CDR3: CASSLHGYNEQFF
D: TRBD1; size: few; J: TRBJ2-4; V: TRBV28; DNA: TGTGCCAGCATGGGGGACAGCAAAAACATTCAGTACTTC; CDR3: CASMGDSKNIQYF
D: TRBD2; size: .; J: TRBJ2-7; V: TRBV6-5; DNA: TGTGCCAGCAGACCCGATAGCGGGAGCTCCTACGAGCAGTACTTC; CDR3: CASRPDSGSSYEQYF
D: TRBD1; size: .; J: TRBJ1-2; V: TRBV4-1; DNA: TGCGCCAGCAGCCCCTTGACAGGGGTCATGGATGGCTACACCTTC; CDR3: CASSPLTGVMDGYTF
D: .; size: few; J: TRBJ2-7; V: TRBV7-9; DNA: TGTGCCAGCAGCCCCCCGGACAGTTCCTACGAGCAGTACTTC; CDR3: CASSPPDSSYEQYF
D: TRBD1; size: .; J: TRBJ1-5; V: TRBV4-1; DNA: TGCGCCAGCAGCCAAGGAGACAGGGGCGATAGCAATCAGCCCCAGCATTTT; CDR3: CASSQGDRGDSNQPQHF
D: TRBD2; size: few; J: TRBJ2-1; V: TRBV10-3; DNA: TGTGCCATCAGTGAGTCGACTAGCGGGAACAATGAGCAGTTCTTC; CDR3: CAISESTSGNNEQFF
D: .; size: .; J: TRBJ2-7; V: TRBV20-1; DNA: TGCAGTGCTACCCTGACTAGTCCCCAGTGGGAGCAGTACTTC; CDR3: CSATLTSPQWEQYF
D: TRBD1; size: .; J: TRBJ2-7; V: TRBV4-1; DNA: TGCGCCAGCAGCCAAGATCGAGGGACAGGCAAACCCTACGAGCAGTACTTC; CDR3: CASSQDRGTGKPYEQYF
D: TRBD1; size: few; J: TRBJ2-1; V: TRBV7-3; DNA: TGTGCCAGCAGCCCACAGGGGGCTGAGCAGTTCTTC; CDR3: CASSPQGAEQFF
D: TRBD1; size: .; J: TRBJ2-5; V: TRBV12-3/TRBV12-4; DNA: TGTGCCAGCAGGCAAGCGACAGGGGGGGAGACCCAGTACTTC; CDR3: CASRQATGGETQYF
D: .; size: few; J: TRBJ1-1; V: TRBV13; DNA: TGTGCCAGCAGGCGCGGTGGCGGCACTGAAGCTTTCTTT; CDR3: CASRRGGGTEAFF
D: TRBD2; size: .; J: TRBJ2-5; V: TRBV29-1; DNA: TGCAGCGCCGGACTAGCGGGGAACCAAGAGGCCCAGTACTTC; CDR3: CSAGLAGNQEAQYF
D: TRBD2; size: .; J: TRBJ2-1; V: TRBV24-1; DNA: TGTGCCACCAGTGATTCGGCGGGGACGACTAGCGGGATTCCCAATGAGCAGTTCTTC; CDR3: CATSDSAGTTSGIPNEQFF
D: TRBD2; size: .; J: TRBJ2-3; V: TRBV9; DNA: TGTGCCAGCAGCGTTTCAGCGGGGGGCGTCACAAGCACAGATACGCAGTATTTT; CDR3: CASSVSAGGVTSTDTQYF
D: .; size: many; J: TRBJ2-7; V: TRBV6-5; DNA: TGTGCCAGCAGCTCGGTCTACGAGCAGTACTTC; CDR3: CASSSVYEQYF
D: .; size: .; J: TRBJ2-3; V: TRBV6-1; DNA: TGTGCCAGCAGTGGAGGGGGGGACAGGCGTTCCGATACGCAGTATTTT; CDR3: CASSGGGDRRSDTQYF
D: TRBD1; size: few; J: TRBJ2-7; V: TRBV10-3; DNA: TGTGCCATCAGCCCCGGGACAGGGGGCGACGAGCAGTACTTC; CDR3: CAISPGTGGDEQYF
D: .; size: .; J: TRBJ2-7; V: TRBV19; DNA: TGTGCCAGTAGTATAGTAGGAGGAGACGAGCAGTACTTC; CDR3: CASSIVGGDEQYF
D: .; size: .; J: TRBJ2-7; V: TRBV12-3/TRBV12-4; DNA: TGTGCCAGCAGAACCGGGACAAGGTACGAGCAGTACTTC; CDR3: CASRTGTRYEQYF
D: .; size: few; J: TRBJ1-2; V: TRBV7-6; DNA: TGTGCCAGCAGCTTACTTAGTTTCTATGGCTACACCTTC; CDR3: CASSLLSFYGYTF
D: .; size: .; J: TRBJ2-1; V: TRBV20-1; DNA: TGCAGTGCTAGAGATCCCGGACAAGGGGTCAATGAGCAGTTCTTC; CDR3: CSARDPGQGVNEQFF
D: .; size: few; J: TRBJ2-2; V: TRBV2; DNA: TGTGCCAGCAGCCCAGACTTTACCGGGGAGCTGTTTTTT; CDR3: CASSPDFTGELFF